The T cell receptor beta chain under discussion was sequenced for a study of human T cells and chemical hapten exposure. Study-level background: Patients got weekly scalp diphenylcyclopropenone doses over the roughly 22-week study. Patch tests applied 0.01% DPC to the upper back and were scored after 6 days. Overall study findings and caveats: PT1 expanded TCR counts correlated positively with patch test score.

This clonotype was seen more than once but under ten times. Antigen: not known. This sample's time point: pre-sensitization, week 0. Noted treatment: therapeutic diphenylcyclopropenone sensitization with weekly scalp DPC. As originally analysed: TCR counts had a median of about 92,000 per sample and spanned 23,224 to 690,600. Via MiXCR, TCRdb re-called the RACE reads, giving one row per CDR3 protein. The V and J calls were determined by TCRdb, not by the authors. The data hold 150,000 to 200,000 distinct CDR3 sequences, with nearly 30% observed a single time. The CDR3 totals 15 residues. CDR1 and CDR2 (germline): SEHNR, FQNEAQ (reference sequence). V dropped 4 bases and J dropped 7; count of bases not matched to a gene: 4.

This material consisted of whole blood, taken in connection with sensitization to the hapten diphenylcyclopropenone (DPC). The chain links TRBV7-9 to TRBJ1-6; 10 bases align to TRBD1. The receptor was isolated from a young woman with alopecia areata. Some clones in this sample may be carry-over from other donors' samples. The CDR3 DNA reads TGTGCCAGCAGCTCGGGGACAGGGGTAAATTCACCCCTCCACTTT. Protein sequence: CASSSGTGVNSPLHF.